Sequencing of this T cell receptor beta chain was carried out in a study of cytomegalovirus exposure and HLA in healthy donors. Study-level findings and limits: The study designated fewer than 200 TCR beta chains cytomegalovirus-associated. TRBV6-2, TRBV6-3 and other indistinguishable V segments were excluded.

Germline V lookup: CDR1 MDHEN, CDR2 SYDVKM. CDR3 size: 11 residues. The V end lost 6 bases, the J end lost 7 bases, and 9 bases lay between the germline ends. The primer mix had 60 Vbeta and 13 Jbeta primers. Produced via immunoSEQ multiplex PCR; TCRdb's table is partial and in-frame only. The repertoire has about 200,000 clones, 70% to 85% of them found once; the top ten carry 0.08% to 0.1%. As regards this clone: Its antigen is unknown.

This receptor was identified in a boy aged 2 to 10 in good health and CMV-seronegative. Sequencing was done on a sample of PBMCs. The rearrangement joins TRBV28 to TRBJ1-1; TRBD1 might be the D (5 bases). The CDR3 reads CASRADSEAFF. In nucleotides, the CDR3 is TGTGCCAGCAGAGCCGACAGTGAAGCTTTCTTT.